The clone carrying this T cell receptor (beta chain) was seen a handful of times. Antigen specificity is unknown. This sample stems from a study of vaccination and CD4 T cells after COVID-19. For the study at large: Once diagnosed, patients had post-COVID samples drawn a median approximately 93 days later (range 35 to 161). Overall study findings and caveats: The rise in median SARS-CoV-2-reactive clonotypes, from roughly 22 to 38, was not significant.

From the PCR reads, TCRdb called clonotypes with MiXCR, one entry per CDR3 protein. The sample lists more than 20,000 distinct CDR3 sequences; 45% to 55% were seen once. The sample here was CD4+ T cells from blood, taken before SARS-CoV-2 vaccination. The clonotype was recovered from a human donor who had recovered from COVID-19.

CDR3 nucleotides: TGTGCCACCAGTGAACTAGATGAGCAGTTCTTC. Protein product: CATSELDEQFF. V is TRBV24-1 and J is TRBJ2-1; D is perhaps TRBD2 (5 bases). The V end was cut by 4 bases, the J end by 8 bases, with 5 bases between. The V gene's germline CDR1 is KGHDR and CDR2 SFDVKD. This CDR3 has 11 residues.